This TCR beta chain was sequenced during a study of HIV-infected children after antiretroviral therapy interruption. Study at large: For the interruption arm, samples span week 0 through about 3 years after study end. Continuous-treatment samples came from weeks 0, 48 and 150.

This clonotype was found many times. Documented treatment: PENTA 11 planned treatment interruption arm or continuous ART arm. At least 5 million viable PBMCs were required per cryopreserved sample. Naive CD4+ CD45RA+ CD45RO- T cells were FACS-sorted from thawed PBMCs. Unique molecular identifiers were included in an RNA-based 3' RACE TCR library. TCRdb ran MiXCR on the 3' RACE reads and lists one entry per CDR3 protein. The table includes approximately 95,000 distinct CDR3 sequences, around 6.9% detected once. Trimming shortened V by 3 bases and J by 8 bases, and 10 bases separated the two germline ends. The CDR3 is 12 residues long. CDR1 is LGHDT and CDR2 is YNNKEL in the germline V gene (reference sequence).

Sample: CD45RA+ CD4+ T cells from PBMCs, pooled from several time points, taken from a donor given antiretroviral therapy, either interrupted or continuous. Stated subset: naive CD4+ CD45RA+ CD45RO- T cells. The rearrangement joins TRBV3-1 to TRBJ1-2; D gene unclear. This receptor was identified in a pool of human donors with HIV. This chain's CDR3 is CASSQSEEGYTF. Here the CDR3 DNA reads TGTGCCAGCAGCCAGTCGGAAGAAGGCTACACCTTC.